One and the same sample provided the 20 T cell receptor beta chains below, sequenced in a study of cytomegalovirus exposure and HLA in healthy donors. PCR employed 60 Vbeta and 13 Jbeta primers. Libraries were prepared by immunoSEQ multiplex PCR; TCRdb keeps only in-frame clonotypes and omits some of them. Of 95,000 to 150,000 clones listed, 80% are singletons. Sequenced sample: PBMCs. These receptors all stem from a man aged 30-40 years in good health and CMV-seropositive.

This clone was observed a single time. The chain has TRBV7-3 and TRBJ1-5; D uncertain. The CDR3 is 13 residues long. The germline V gene has CDR1 SGHTA and CDR2 FQGTGA. Trimming took 2 bases from V and 9 from J, leaving 11 bases between them. CDR3 loop: CASSLGPLSPQHF. The DNA for the CDR3 is TGTGCCAGCAGCTTAGGCCCGCTCTCGCCCCAGCATTTT.

This chain joins TRBV5-1 and TRBJ2-7, with 10 nucleotides matching TRBD2. Trimming cost V 2 bases and J 1 base; bases outside gene matches: 6. Germline CDR1 SGHRS, CDR2 YFSETQ. CDR3 length: 16 amino acids. The CDR3 DNA sequence: TGCGCCAGCAGCTTAGGACTAGCGGATCAATCCTACGAGCAGTACTTC. Protein sequence: CASSLGLADQSYEQYF.

This chain uses TRBV11-2 with TRBJ2-7; the match to TRBD2 covers 10 bases. The V gene end was trimmed by 1 base and the J gene end by 3 bases; junction bases not matched to a gene: 3. The CDR3 extends over 15 amino acids. Per germline, CDR1 SGHAT and CDR2 FQNNGV. The CDR3 protein is CASSLVLAGFYEQYF. For the CDR3, the DNA is TGTGCCAGCAGCTTAGTACTAGCGGGATTCTACGAGCAGTACTTC.

CDR3 sequence reads: CASSPREQGASPLHF. The CDR3 DNA sequence: TGTGCCAGCAGTCCTCGAGAACAGGGTGCTTCACCCCTCCACTTT. J is TRBJ1-6 and V is TRBV2; tentative D call: TRBD1 (6 bases). Germline V gene lookup returns CDR1 SNHLY and CDR2 FYNNEI. V lost 5 bases to trimming and J lost 9 bases, with 17 bases between them. This CDR3 region has 15 residues.

In its sample, this clone was seen once. At one boundary the junction diverges from the germline segment, which might be a read error. This rearrangement joins TRBV7-9 to TRBJ1-1; 10 nucleotides align to TRBD1. CDR3 length: 16 residues. The germline V gene encodes CDR1 SEHNR and CDR2 FQNEAQ (reference sequence). The CDR3 DNA sequence: TGTTCCAGCAGCCCCGGGACAGGGGCAGGTATCACTGAAGCTTTCTTT. It translates to CSSSPGTGAGITEAFF. The variable domain in full, completed from reference TRBV7-9 and TRBJ1-1, reads DTGVSQNPRHKITKRGQNVTFRCDPISEHNRLYWYRQTLGQGPEFLTYFQNEAQLEKSRLLSDRFSAERPKGSFSTLEIQRTEQGDSAMYLCSSSPGTGAGITEAFFGQGTRLTVV.

This clone was seen more than once but under ten times. This chain connects TRBV2 to TRBJ1-2; no clear D gene. This CDR3 region has 15 residues. Germline assignment: CDR1 SNHLY and CDR2 FYNNEI. V lost 2 bases, J lost 2 bases, and 12 bases lay in between. CDR3 DNA: TGTGCCAGCAGTGAACCGTCCCTCGTGAACTATGGCTACACCTTC. Protein: CASSEPSLVNYGYTF.

This chain joins TRBV5-1 and TRBJ1-2; TRBD1 agrees at 10 bases. This CDR3 is 15 amino acids long. Per germline, CDR1 SGHRS and CDR2 YFSETQ. The J segment lost 7 bases and the V segment lost 0 bases, leaving 6 bases of the junction unmatched. The CDR3 reads CASSLEGQGLGGYTF. Written as DNA, the CDR3 is TGCGCCAGCAGCTTGGAGGGACAGGGGCTAGGTGGCTACACCTTC. Drawing the rest from reference TRBV5-1 and TRBJ1-2, the complete variable domain is KAGVTQTPRYLIKTRGQQVTLSCSPISGHRSVSWYQQTPGQGLQFLFEYFSETQRNKGNFPGRFSGRQFSNSRSEMNVSTLELGDSALYLCASSLEGQGLGGYTFGSGTRLTVV.

The V call is TRBV7-3, the J call TRBJ1-2, with TRBD1 matching 8 bases. V was clipped by 5 bases and J by 6 bases; unmatched bases: 23. Germline CDR1 is SGHTA and CDR2 is FQGTGA. The CDR3 extends over 19 amino acids. CDR3 amino acids: CASSPFPSDRGPFGDGYTF. Written as DNA, the CDR3 is TGTGCCAGCAGCCCTTTCCCCTCCGACAGGGGTCCTTTTGGGGATGGCTACACCTTC.

This chain connects TRBV19 to TRBJ2-2; D call uncertain. The CDR3 is 14 residues long. CDR1 is LNHDA and CDR2 is SQIVND in the germline V gene (reference sequence). The germline V and J ends were trimmed by 1 base and 7 bases, with 10 bases remaining between them. The CDR3 is CASSIGGPGGELFF. CDR3 DNA sequence: TGTGCCAGTAGTATAGGAGGTCCGGGCGGGGAGCTGTTTTTT.

The chain couples TRBV27 to TRBJ1-4; D may be TRBD1 (5 bases). This CDR3 spans 15 amino acids. Germline values: CDR1 MNHEY, CDR2 SMNVEV (reference sequence). V was trimmed by 6 bases and J by 0 bases, leaving 11 bases between them. CDR3: CASRITGATNEKLFF. Here the CDR3 DNA reads TGTGCCAGCAGGATCACAGGAGCAACTAATGAAAAACTGTTTTTT. The whole variable domain, filled in from reference TRBV27 and TRBJ1-4, reads EAQVTQNPRYLITVTGKKLTVTCSQNMNHEYMSWYRQDPGLGLRQIYYSMNVEVTDKGDVPEGYKVSRKEKRNFPLILESPSPNQTSLYFCASRITGATNEKLFFGSGTQLSVL.

The chain carries TRBV19 and TRBJ2-1, with D maybe TRBD1 (6 bases). CDR3 length: 15 residues. In germline, CDR1 is LNHDA, CDR2 SQIVND (reference sequence). V was cut by 3 bases and J by 5 bases, with 14 bases left in between. DNA of the CDR3: TGTGCCAGTAGTATGGATAGGGGGAGCCACAATGAGCAGTTCTTC. The encoded protein is CASSMDRGSHNEQFF.

The gene calls are TRBV19 and TRBJ2-2; D gene uncertain. The CDR3 sequence is 13 residues long. Between the trimmed V and J ends, which lost 5 bases and 1 base, there was a span of 5 bases. Germline CDR1 LNHDA, CDR2 SQIVND (reference sequence). The CDR3 DNA is TGTGCCAGTAGTGGTAGGAACACCGGGGAGCTGTTTTTT. Translated, it gives CASSGRNTGELFF.

The chain carries TRBV2 and TRBJ2-1; 8 bases are shared with TRBD2. This CDR3 has 16 residues. V was pared by 3 bases and J by 0 bases, with 4 bases of the junction left unmatched. Germline CDR1 and CDR2: SNHLY and FYNNEI. CDR3 loop: CASSDKRGSSYNEQFF. The CDR3 DNA reads as TGTGCCAGCAGTGATAAGCGGGGGAGCTCCTACAATGAGCAGTTCTTC.

This clone was observed a few times. The rearrangement uses TRBV7-9 and TRBJ1-1; D not resolved. This CDR3 spans 15 amino acids. Germline V CDR1 and CDR2: SEHNR, FQNEAQ (reference sequence). V gave up 5 bases and J gave up 3 bases, with 16 bases separating them. The CDR3 DNA reads as TGTGCCAGCAGCCCTCGGGGAGGGTGGGACACTGAAGCTTTCTTT. Translated: CASSPRGGWDTEAFF.

Only a few counts were recorded for this clone. The chain recombines TRBV2 with TRBJ1-2; D ambiguous. Trimming stripped 6 bases from V and 5 bases from J, with 22 bases between. The CDR3 is 16 residues long. Germline V gives CDR1 SNHLY, CDR2 FYNNEI. The CDR3 region is CASRPLRSREQYGYTF. The CDR3 bases are TGTGCCAGCAGGCCCCTCAGGAGCCGGGAGCAATATGGCTACACCTTC.

The V gene is TRBV30, the J gene TRBJ2-3, with D perhaps TRBD2 (6 bases). V lost 3 bases to trimming and J lost 2 bases, with 12 bases between them. Germline lookup yields CDR1 GTSNPN and CDR2 SVGIG (reference sequence). The CDR3 is 14 residues long. CDR3 in amino acids: CAWREGRVTDTQYF. The CDR3 DNA reads as TGTGCCTGGAGGGAGGGTAGGGTCACAGATACGCAGTATTTT.

The chain has TRBV7-2 and TRBJ2-2; no clear D. The CDR3 spans 14 residues. V shed 0 bases and J shed 3 bases, with 5 bases lying between them. Looked up from germline, CDR1 is SGHTA and CDR2 is FQGNSA. The CDR3 reads CASSLASYTGELFF. In DNA, the CDR3 is TGTGCCAGCAGCTTAGCGTCATACACCGGGGAGCTGTTTTTT.

CDR3 coding DNA: TGCGCCAGCAGCTACACCACAGGGGCCACCGGGGAGCTGTTTTTT. This sequence encodes CASSYTTGATGELFF. The chain has TRBV5-1 and TRBJ2-2; TRBD1 matches 7 bases. The CDR3 is made up of 15 amino acids. The germline CDR1 and CDR2 sequences are SGHRS and YFSETQ. V dropped 3 bases and J dropped 4; count of bases not matched to a gene: 6.

This chain uses TRBV6-1 with TRBJ1-1; 10 positions agree with TRBD1. The CDR3 length is 15 residues. V was clipped by 8 bases and J by 1 base; unmatched bases: 7. CDR1 MNHNS and CDR2 SASEGT come from the germline V gene. The CDR3 is CASGDRGRGNTEAFF. The CDR3 DNA is TGTGCCAGCGGGGACAGGGGCCGCGGGAACACTGAAGCTTTCTTT.

Concerning this clone: The germline gene is not matched at one end of the junction; a read error may be the cause. The chain joins TRBV4-1 to TRBJ2-7; TRBD1 matches at 7 bases. This CDR3 spans 15 amino acids. Germline V gene sequence: CDR1 MGHRA, CDR2 YSYEKL. The chain's CDR3 is CASSKDRERADEQYF. In DNA, the CDR3 is TGCGCCAGCAGCAAAGACAGGGAACGGGCAGACGAGCAGTACTTC.